This TCR beta chain was recovered during a study of technical replicates of blood from a few donors. Sequencing used immunoSEQ multiplex PCR; TCRdb keeps in-frame clones, though not all of them. The sample has nearly 80,000 clones, 92% seen once. V trimming: 3 bases; J trimming: 2 bases; junction bases outside the gene matches: 3. This CDR3 is 14 amino acids long. Germline loops: CDR1 LNHDA, CDR2 SQIVND (reference sequence). Sample: T cells isolated from PBMCs. V usage is TRBV19 and J usage is TRBJ2-7; 8 nucleotides align to TRBD2. This TCR was recovered from a human donor in good health. The DNA of the CDR3 is TGTGCCAGTAGTATTAGCGGGATGGCCTACGAGCAGTACTTC. Translating it yields CASSISGMAYEQYF. Combining the CDR3 with reference TRBV19 and TRBJ2-7 gives the whole variable domain DGGITQSPKYLFRKEGQNVTLSCEQNLNHDAMYWYRQDPGQGLRLIYYSQIVNDFQKGDIAEGYSVSREKKESFPLTVTSAQKNPTAFYLCASSISGMAYEQYFGPGTRLTVT.